Here is one T cell receptor beta chain with its context. Its antigen is unknown. The germline V gene encodes CDR1 MDHEN and CDR2 SYDVKM. This CDR3 has 17 amino acids. J lost 4 bases, V lost 5 bases, and 11 bases had no gene match. TCRdb used MiXCR to reprocess the reads, holding one entry per CDR3 protein. The table shows a few thousand distinct CDR3 sequences, with around 17% occurring only once. This sample was included in a study of liver allograft versus peripheral blood T cells. The wider study: Repertoires of T cell receptors in transplanted livers were compared with recipients' peripheral blood repertoires.

Whole-study findings and limits: Reportedly, the T cell receptor repertoires present inside liver allografts differed from those in peripheral blood.

The rearrangement joins TRBV28 to TRBJ1-6, with 7 bases fitting TRBD1. The TCR sequence derives from a human patient who had a liver transplant. These T cells may partly come from the graft donor. The CDR3 spells CASSRGPRDRYNSPLHF. CDR3 DNA: TGTGCCAGCAGTCGAGGCCCCAGGGACAGATATAATTCACCCCTCCACTTT.